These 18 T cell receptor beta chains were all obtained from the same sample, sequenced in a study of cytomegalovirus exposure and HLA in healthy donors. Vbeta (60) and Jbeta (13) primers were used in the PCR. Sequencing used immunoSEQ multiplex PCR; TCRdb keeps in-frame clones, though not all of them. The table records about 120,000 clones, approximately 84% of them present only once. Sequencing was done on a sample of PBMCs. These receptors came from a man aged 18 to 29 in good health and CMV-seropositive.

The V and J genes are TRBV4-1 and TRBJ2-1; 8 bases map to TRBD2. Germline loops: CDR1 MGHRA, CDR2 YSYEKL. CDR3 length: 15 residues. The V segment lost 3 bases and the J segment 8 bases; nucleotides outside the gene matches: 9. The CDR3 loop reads CASSHRSGTFDEQFF. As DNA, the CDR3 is TGCGCCAGCAGCCACCGTAGCGGGACTTTCGATGAGCAGTTCTTC.

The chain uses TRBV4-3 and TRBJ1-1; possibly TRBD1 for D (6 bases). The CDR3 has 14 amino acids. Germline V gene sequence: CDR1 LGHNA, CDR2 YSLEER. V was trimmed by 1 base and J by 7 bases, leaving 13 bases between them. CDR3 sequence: CASSQAPGVFEAFF. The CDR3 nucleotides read TGCGCCAGCAGCCAAGCCCCAGGGGTTTTTGAAGCTTTCTTT.

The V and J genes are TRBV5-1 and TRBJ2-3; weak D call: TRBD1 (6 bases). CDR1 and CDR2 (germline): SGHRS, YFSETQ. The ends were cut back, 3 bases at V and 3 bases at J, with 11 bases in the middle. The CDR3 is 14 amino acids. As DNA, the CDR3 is TGCGCCAGCAGCTCTACCACAGGGACAGATACGCAGTATTTT. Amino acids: CASSSTTGTDTQYF.

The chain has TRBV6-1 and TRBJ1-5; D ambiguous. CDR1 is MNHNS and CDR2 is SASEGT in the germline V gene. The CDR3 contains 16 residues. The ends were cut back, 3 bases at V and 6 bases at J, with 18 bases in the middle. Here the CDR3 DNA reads TGTGCCAGCAGTGACTTCTACACCCATCGGGGTCAGCCCCAGCATTTT. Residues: CASSDFYTHRGQPQHF.

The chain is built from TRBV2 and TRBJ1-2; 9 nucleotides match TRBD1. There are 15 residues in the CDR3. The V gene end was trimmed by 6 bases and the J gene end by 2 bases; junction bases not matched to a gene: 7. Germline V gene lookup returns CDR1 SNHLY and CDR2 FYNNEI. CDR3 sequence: CASRQGQGPNYGYTF. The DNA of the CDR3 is TGTGCCAGCAGACAGGGACAGGGTCCAAACTATGGCTACACCTTC.

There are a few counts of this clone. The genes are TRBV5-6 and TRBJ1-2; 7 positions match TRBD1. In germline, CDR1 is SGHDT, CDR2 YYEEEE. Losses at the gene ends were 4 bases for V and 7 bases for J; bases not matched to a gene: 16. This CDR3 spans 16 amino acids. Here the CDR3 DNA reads TGTGCCAGCAGCCCTGGTTGGACAGGCGCCTGGGGTGGCTACACCTTC. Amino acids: CASSPGWTGAWGGYTF.

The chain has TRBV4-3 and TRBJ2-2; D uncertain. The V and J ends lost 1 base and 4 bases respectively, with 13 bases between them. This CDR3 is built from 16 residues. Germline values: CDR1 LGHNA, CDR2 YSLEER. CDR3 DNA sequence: TGCGCCAGCAGCCAAGGACTCACTACGGGCACCGGGGAGCTGTTTTTT. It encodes CASSQGLTTGTGELFF.

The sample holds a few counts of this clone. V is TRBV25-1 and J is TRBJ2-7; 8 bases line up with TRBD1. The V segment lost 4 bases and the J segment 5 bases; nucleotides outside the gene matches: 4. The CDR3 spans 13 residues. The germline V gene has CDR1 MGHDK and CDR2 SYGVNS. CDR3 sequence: CASSGTGIHEQYF. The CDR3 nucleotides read TGTGCCAGCAGTGGGACAGGGATCCACGAGCAGTACTTC.

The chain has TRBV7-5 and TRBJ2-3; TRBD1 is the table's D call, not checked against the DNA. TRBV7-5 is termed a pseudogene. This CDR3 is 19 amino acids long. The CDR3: CARSSPDTQTQPSTDTQYF. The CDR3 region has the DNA TGTGCCAGAAGCTCACCCGACACCCAAACGCAGCCCAGCACAGATACGCAGTATTTT.

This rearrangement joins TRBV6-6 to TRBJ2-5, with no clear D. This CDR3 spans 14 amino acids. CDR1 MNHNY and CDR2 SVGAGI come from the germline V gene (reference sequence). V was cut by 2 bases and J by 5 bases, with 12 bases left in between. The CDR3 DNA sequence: TGTGCCAGCAGTTACAGTGGTGGAGTGGAGACCCAGTACTTC. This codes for CASSYSGGVETQYF.

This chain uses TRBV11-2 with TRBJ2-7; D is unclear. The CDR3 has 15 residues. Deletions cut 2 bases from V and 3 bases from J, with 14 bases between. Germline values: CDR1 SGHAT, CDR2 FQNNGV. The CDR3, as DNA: TGTGCCAGCAGCTTAAGTACAGACGGTTACTACGAGCAGTACTTC. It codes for CASSLSTDGYYEQYF. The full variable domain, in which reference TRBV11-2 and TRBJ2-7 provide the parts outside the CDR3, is EAGVAQSPRYKIIEKRQSVAFWCNPISGHATLYWYQQILGQGPKLLIQFQNNGVVDDSQLPKDRFSAERLKGVDSTLKIQPAKLEDSAVYLCASSLSTDGYYEQYFGPGTRLTVT.

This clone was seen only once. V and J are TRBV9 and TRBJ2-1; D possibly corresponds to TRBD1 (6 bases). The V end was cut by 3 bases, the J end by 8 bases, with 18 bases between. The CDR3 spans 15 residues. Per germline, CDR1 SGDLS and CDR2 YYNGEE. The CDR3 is CASSETFQQGYEQFF. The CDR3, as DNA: TGTGCCAGCAGCGAAACATTCCAACAGGGATATGAGCAGTTCTTC.

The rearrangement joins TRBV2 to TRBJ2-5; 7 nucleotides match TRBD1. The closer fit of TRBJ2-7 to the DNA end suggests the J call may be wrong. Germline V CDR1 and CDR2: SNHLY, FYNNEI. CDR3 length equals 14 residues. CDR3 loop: CASRMTGSGYEQYF. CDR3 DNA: TGTGCCAGCAGGATGACAGGGTCCGGGTACGAGCAGTACTTC.

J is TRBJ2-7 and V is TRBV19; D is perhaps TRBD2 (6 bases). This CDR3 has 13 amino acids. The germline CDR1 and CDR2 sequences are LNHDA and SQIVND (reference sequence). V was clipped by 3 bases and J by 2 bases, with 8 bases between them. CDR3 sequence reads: CASSMGGAYEQYF. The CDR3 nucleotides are TGTGCCAGTAGTATGGGGGGAGCCTACGAGCAGTACTTC.

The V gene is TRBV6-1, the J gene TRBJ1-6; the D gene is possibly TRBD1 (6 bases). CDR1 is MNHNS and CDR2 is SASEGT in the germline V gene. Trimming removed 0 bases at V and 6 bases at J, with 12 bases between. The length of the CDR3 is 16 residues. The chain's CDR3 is CASSEAAGETNSPLHF. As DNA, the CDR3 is TGTGCCAGCAGTGAAGCGGCAGGGGAGACTAATTCACCCCTCCACTTT.

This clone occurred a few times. The CDR3 nucleotides read TGCGCCAGCAGCCTACAGGGGGCACAAGAGACCCAGTACTTC. This gives the protein CASSLQGAQETQYF. The rearrangement joins TRBV5-1 to TRBJ2-5; TRBD1 matches 9 bases. This CDR3 is built from 14 residues. Germline CDR1 SGHRS, CDR2 YFSETQ. V gave up 4 bases and J gave up 2 bases; unmatched junction bases: 3.

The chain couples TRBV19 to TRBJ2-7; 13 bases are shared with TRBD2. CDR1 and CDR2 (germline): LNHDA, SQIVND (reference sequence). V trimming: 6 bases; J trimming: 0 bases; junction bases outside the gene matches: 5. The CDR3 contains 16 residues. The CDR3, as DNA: TGTGCCAGTAGCCCGGGACTAGCGGGGAGCTCCTACGAGCAGTACTTC. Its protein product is CASSPGLAGSSYEQYF.

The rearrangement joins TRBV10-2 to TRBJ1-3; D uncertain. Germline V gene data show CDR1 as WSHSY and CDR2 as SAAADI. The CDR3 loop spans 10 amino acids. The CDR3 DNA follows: TGCCCCCGGTTTCGGAACACCATATATTTT. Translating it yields CPRFRNTIYF.